This T cell receptor (beta chain) was identified during a study of cytotoxic CD8 clonotypes in ibrutinib-treated CLL. Study at large: Once treatment had gone on for a median of around 11 months, range 6 to 36, response samples were drawn. Whole-study results and caveats: Public clonotypes occurred uncommonly; on treatment, they contracted or remained stable. Pretreatment clonality was elevated relative to age-matched healthy donors and paralleled circulating CD8+ T-cell counts. Timing of sampling differed between sustained-remission and progressing patients.

Points on this clone: Its target is not known.

The germline gives CDR1 MDHEN, CDR2 SYDVKM. This CDR3 is built from 15 residues. V lost 3 bases, J lost 3 bases, and 0 bases stayed unmatched. Measured with immunoSEQ multiplex PCR; TCRdb has only the in-frame clones, and not every one. The sample carries hundreds of thousands of clones, about three quarters recorded once. This sample comprised PBMCs, obtained after 24 months of ibrutinib treatment. The clonotype comes from a human donor with chronic lymphocytic leukemia. The chain uses TRBV28 and TRBJ2-2; 11 bases agree with TRBD1. CDR3 loop: CASSLGQGDTGELFF. Written as DNA, the CDR3 is TGTGCCAGCAGTTTGGGACAGGGGGACACCGGGGAGCTGTTTTTT.